The 20 T cell receptor beta chains listed next were all sequenced from one sample in a study of T-cell memory formation after mild COVID-19. TCRdb reanalysed the 5' RACE reads using MiXCR and keeps one entry per CDR3 protein. The data contain about 110,000 distinct CDR3 sequences, about an eighth of them seen just once; the ten biggest clones take up around 27%. Sequences were obtained from PBMCs or a T cell subset sorted from them (not recorded which). These receptors were taken from an adult woman who had mild COVID-19 (a few samples of this study predate the infection). Cell type and time point are not known.

A note on this clonotype: A junction boundary mismatches the germline segment, possibly from a read error. The chain has TRBV7-6 and TRBJ2-7; D may be TRBD1 (5 bases). The CDR3 sequence is 14 residues long. The germline CDR1 and CDR2 sequences are SGHVS and FNYEAQ. The CDR3: CASSFTGETYEQYF. As DNA, the CDR3 is TGTGCCAGCAGCTTCACAGGAGAGACCTACGAACAGTACTTC.

The rearrangement joins TRBV2 to TRBJ1-2; the D is unclear. Germline V gives CDR1 SNHLY, CDR2 FYNNEI. Trimming took 4 bases from V and 0 from J, leaving 9 bases between them. The CDR3 loop spans 14 amino acids. As DNA, the CDR3 is TGTGCCAGCAGTGTGGGCCCAGCTAACTATGGCTACACCTTC. This codes for CASSVGPANYGYTF. The whole variable domain, remainder taken from reference TRBV2 and TRBJ1-2, is EPEVTQTPSHQVTQMGQEVILRCVPISNHLYFYWYRQILGQKVEFLVSFYNNEISEKSEIFDDQFSVERPDGSNFTLKIRSTKLEDSAMYFCASSVGPANYGYTFGSGTRLTVV.

The chain links TRBV9 to TRBJ2-3; 8 bases map to TRBD2. J was trimmed by 6 bases and V by 0 bases; bases with no gene match: 9. The CDR3 length is 16 residues. Germline V CDR1 and CDR2: SGDLS, YYNGEE. The chain's CDR3 is CASSVEVAGLGDTQYF. DNA of the CDR3: TGTGCCAGCAGCGTAGAAGTAGCGGGGTTAGGGGATACGCAGTATTTT.

The chain's CDR3 is CASSSRTSGDGEQYF. Here the CDR3 DNA reads TGTGCCAGCAGCTCAAGGACTAGCGGGGATGGAGAGCAGTACTTC. The chain is built from TRBV7-2 and TRBJ2-7; 12 nucleotides align to TRBD2. CDR3 length: 15 amino acids. Germline V CDR1 and CDR2: SGHTA, FQGNSA. V lost 4 bases to trimming and J lost 7 bases; unmatched junction nucleotides: 8.

This chain joins TRBV29-1 and TRBJ2-1; 12 bases are shared with TRBD1. J lost 7 bases, V lost 4 bases, and 5 bases had no gene match. The CDR3 runs to 14 residues. Germline CDR1 and CDR2: SQVTM and ANQGSEA. The CDR3 here is CSVVGDRGRNEQFF. The CDR3 coding sequence is TGCAGCGTTGTAGGGGACAGGGGGCGGAATGAGCAGTTCTTC.

In this sample, this clonotype turned up a few times. V and J are TRBV5-5 and TRBJ2-4; no firm D call. This CDR3 contains 13 residues. V was shortened by 4 bases and J by 9 bases, with 14 bases between the two germline ends. From germline, CDR1 is SGHKS and CDR2 YYEKEE (reference sequence). CDR3 region: CASSPEPGSIQYF. The DNA of the CDR3 is TGTGCCAGCAGCCCTGAGCCAGGTAGCATTCAGTACTTC.

This clonotype was counted only a few times. This chain links TRBV15 with TRBJ1-1; 12 positions agree with TRBD1. Unmatched junction bases numbered 6, after V lost 3 bases and J lost 10 bases. Germline CDR1 is LNHNV and CDR2 is YYDKDF (reference sequence). The CDR3 has 14 amino acids. CDR3 loop: CATSSKGQGARAFF. CDR3 DNA sequence: TGTGCCACCAGCAGTAAGGGACAGGGGGCGAGAGCTTTCTTT.

This chain joins TRBV11-2 and TRBJ1-2, with TRBD1 identical over 7 bases. CDR1 and CDR2 (germline): SGHAT, FQNNGV. This CDR3 region has 13 residues. The V gene end was trimmed by 5 bases and the J gene end by 8 bases; junction bases not matched to a gene: 8. The CDR3 loop is CASSTGQASGYTF. The DNA of the CDR3 is TGTGCCAGCAGCACCGGACAGGCCTCAGGCTACACCTTC.

This clonotype has a handful of counts. The V call is TRBV7-3, the J call TRBJ2-6; tentatively, D is TRBD1 (5 bases). The V end lost 2 bases, the J end lost 0 bases, and 14 bases lay between the germline ends. The CDR3 loop spans 18 amino acids. Germline-derived CDR1 and CDR2 are SGHTA and FQGTGA. DNA for the CDR3: TGTGCCAGCAGCTTAGGGGTGGGGCCTTCCTCTGGGGCCAACGTCCTGACTTTC. Encoded protein: CASSLGVGPSSGANVLTF.

The chain links TRBV4-2 to TRBJ1-3; D not resolved. Germline-derived CDR1 and CDR2 are LGHNA and YNFKEQ. Trimming took 2 bases from V and 0 from J, leaving 8 bases between them. The CDR3 consists of 15 residues. CDR3 DNA sequence: TGTGCCAGCAGCCAATTGCCGGACTCTGGAAACACCATATATTTT. It is translated as CASSQLPDSGNTIYF.

The gene calls are TRBV7-9 and TRBJ1-5, with a weak D call TRBD1 (5 bases). Trimming left V 4 bases short and J 3 bases short, with 13 bases between. The CDR3 spans 15 residues. Per germline, CDR1 SEHNR and CDR2 FQNEAQ (reference sequence). The chain's CDR3 is CASSSGGVPNQPQHF. CDR3 bases: TGTGCCAGCAGCTCCGGGGGGGTCCCCAATCAGCCCCAGCATTTT.

This clonotype was seen more than once but under ten times. The genes are TRBV12-3 or TRBV12-4 and TRBJ2-5; D might be TRBD1 (5 bases). V was clipped by 6 bases and J by 1 base, with 15 bases between them. CDR3 length: 15 residues. The chain's CDR3 is CASSRLDSSQETQYF. In DNA form, the CDR3 reads TGTGCCAGCAGCCGACTTGACAGCTCCCAAGAGACCCAGTACTTC.

This clonotype has a handful of counts. J is TRBJ2-7 and V is TRBV5-6; D possibly matches TRBD1 or TRBD2 (5 bases each). V lost 4 bases and J lost 2, with 16 bases in between. The CDR3 sequence is 15 residues long. CDR1 is SGHDT and CDR2 is YYEEEE in the germline V gene. The CDR3 region has the DNA TGTGCCAGCAGCCCCGTAGGGACGGATGCCTACGAGCAGTACTTC. Translated, it gives CASSPVGTDAYEQYF.

This chain connects TRBV7-9 to TRBJ1-1, with D uncertain. There are 14 residues in the CDR3. CDR1 is SEHNR and CDR2 is FQNEAQ in the germline V gene (reference sequence). Trimming took 10 bases from V and 2 from J, leaving 17 bases between them. The CDR3 DNA follows: TGTGCCACACACACTACCGGGTCTAACACTGAAGCTTTCTTT. Translation: CATHTTGSNTEAFF.

This clonotype was seen a few times. The J gene is TRBJ2-7, the V gene TRBV20-1; D gene ambiguous. CDR1 and CDR2 from the germline V gene are DFQATT and SNEGSKA (reference sequence). V was pared by 0 bases and J by 4 bases, with 31 bases between. The CDR3 totals 20 residues. The CDR3 spells CSAREVNPVGTDLRQYEQYF. The CDR3 nucleotides read TGCAGTGCTAGAGAGGTAAACCCTGTGGGAACCGACCTAAGACAATACGAGCAGTACTTC.

This chain links TRBV27 with TRBJ1-2; D gene uncertain. Trimming left V 4 bases short and J 0 bases short, with 3 bases between. This CDR3 contains 12 residues. The germline V gene encodes CDR1 MNHEY and CDR2 SMNVEV (reference sequence). Here the CDR3 reads CASSSTNYGYTF. As DNA, the CDR3 is TGTGCCAGCAGTTCAACTAACTATGGCTACACCTTC.

This clonotype was seen a few times. The rearrangement links TRBV9 to TRBJ2-3; D unresolved. The CDR3 loop spans 14 amino acids. V gave up 4 bases and J gave up 4 bases, with 13 bases separating them. The germline V gene has CDR1 SGDLS and CDR2 YYNGEE. This chain's CDR3 is CASSSPWGPDTQYF. CDR3 nucleotide sequence: TGTGCCAGCAGCTCCCCTTGGGGTCCAGATACGCAGTATTTT. The variable domain in full, with the rest retrieved from reference TRBV9 and TRBJ2-3, is DSGVTQTPKHLITATGQRVTLRCSPRSGDLSVYWYQQSLDQGLQFLIQYYNGEERAKGNILERFSAQQFPDLHSELNLSSLELGDSALYFCASSSPWGPDTQYFGPGTRLTVL.

This clonotype came up a few times. The chain recombines TRBV5-4 with TRBJ2-7; no firm D call. CDR3 size: 12 residues. The V end lost 2 bases, the J end lost 5 bases, and 8 bases lay between the germline ends. In germline, CDR1 is SGHNT, CDR2 YYREEE (reference sequence). The chain's CDR3 is CASSFGTHEQYF. CDR3 in DNA: TGTGCCAGCAGCTTTGGCACCCACGAGCAGTACTTC.

This clonotype was counted a few times. The chain carries TRBV10-2 and TRBJ2-7, with 8 nucleotides matching TRBD1. Losses at the gene ends were 6 bases for V and 2 bases for J; bases not matched to a gene: 6. The CDR3 totals 14 residues. Per germline, CDR1 WSHSY and CDR2 SAAADI. The CDR3 DNA sequence: TGCGCCAGCAGGGGGACAGGTTTTACCTACGAGCAGTACTTC. Residues: CASRGTGFTYEQYF.

V and J are TRBV5-6 and TRBJ2-1; either TRBD1 or TRBD2 may fit D (5 bases each). The V end lost 0 bases, the J end lost 9 bases, and 7 bases lay between the germline ends. The V gene's germline CDR1 is SGHDT and CDR2 YYEEEE. The CDR3 covers 12 residues. The CDR3 bases are TGTGCCAGCAGCTTGGCTGGGGGTGAGCAGTTCTTC. Protein product: CASSLAGGEQFF.